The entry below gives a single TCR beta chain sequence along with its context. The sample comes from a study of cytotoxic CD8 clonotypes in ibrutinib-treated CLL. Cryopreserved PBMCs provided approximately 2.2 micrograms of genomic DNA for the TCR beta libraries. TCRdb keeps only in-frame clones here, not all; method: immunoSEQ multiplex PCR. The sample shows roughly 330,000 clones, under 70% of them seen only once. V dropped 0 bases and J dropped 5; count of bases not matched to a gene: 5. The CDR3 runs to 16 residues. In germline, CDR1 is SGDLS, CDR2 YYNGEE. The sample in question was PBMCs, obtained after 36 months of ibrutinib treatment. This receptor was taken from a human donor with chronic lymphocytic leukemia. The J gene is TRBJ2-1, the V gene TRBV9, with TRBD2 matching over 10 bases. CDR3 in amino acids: CASSVGLAGEDNEQFF. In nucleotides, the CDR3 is TGTGCCAGCAGCGTAGGGCTAGCGGGAGAGGACAATGAGCAGTTCTTC.